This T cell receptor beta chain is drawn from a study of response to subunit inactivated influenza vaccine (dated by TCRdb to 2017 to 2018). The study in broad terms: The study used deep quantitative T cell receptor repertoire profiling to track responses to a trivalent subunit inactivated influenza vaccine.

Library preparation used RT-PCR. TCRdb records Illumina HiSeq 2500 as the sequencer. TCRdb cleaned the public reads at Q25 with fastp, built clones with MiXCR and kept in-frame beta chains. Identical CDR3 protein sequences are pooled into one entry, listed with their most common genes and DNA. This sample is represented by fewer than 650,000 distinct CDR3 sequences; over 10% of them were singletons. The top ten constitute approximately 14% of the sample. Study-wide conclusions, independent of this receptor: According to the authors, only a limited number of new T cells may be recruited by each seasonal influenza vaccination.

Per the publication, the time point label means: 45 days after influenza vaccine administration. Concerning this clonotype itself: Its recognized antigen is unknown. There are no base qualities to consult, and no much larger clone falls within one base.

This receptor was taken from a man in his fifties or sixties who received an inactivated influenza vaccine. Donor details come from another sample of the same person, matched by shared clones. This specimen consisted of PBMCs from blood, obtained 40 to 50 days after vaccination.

This receptor has the CDR3 CASSLTGYSSYNEQFF. The sequenced DNA is TGTGCCAGCAGCTTAACAGGGTATAGCTCCTACAATGAGCAGTTCTTC. The chain is assembled from TRBV7-9 and TRBJ2-1; the D gene is possibly TRBD1, with 6 bases matching. The germline V gene (reference sequence) gives CDR1 as SEHNR and CDR2 as FQNEAQ. The V and J ends are trimmed by 2 bases and 0 bases, leaving 11 bases between them. Reading from cysteine to phenylalanine, the CDR3 counts 16 amino acids. Of all the DNA, just the CDR3 is kept, 48 bases in frame from base 1.